These 7 T cell receptor beta chains were sequenced from one sample in a study of somatic mutations in cytotoxic T cells in rheumatoid arthritis. The assay was immunoSEQ multiplex PCR, and TCRdb's table has in-frame clones only and misses some. The top ten hold about 14% of the sample, which has under 20,000 clones, approximately 78% seen once. The source material was CD8+ T cells sorted from blood. These receptors all stem from an adult with rheumatoid arthritis.

The rearrangement links TRBV28 to TRBJ2-1; no clear D. V was shortened by 5 bases and J by 6 bases, with 8 bases between the two germline ends. This CDR3 comprises 12 residues. Germline CDR1 is MDHEN and CDR2 is SYDVKM. DNA for the CDR3: TGTGCCAGCAGTCGGCCGGGCAATGAGCAGTTCTTC. Translation gives CASSRPGNEQFF.

The chain carries TRBV4-3 and TRBJ2-1, with no clear D. Trimming removed 3 bases from V and 3 bases from J, with 9 bases in between. The germline CDR1 and CDR2 sequences are LGHNA and YSLEER. The CDR3 has 14 residues. CDR3 nucleotide sequence: TGCGCCAGCAGCCAGGACGCGGTCTACAATGAGCAGTTCTTC. It translates to CASSQDAVYNEQFF.

Here the CDR3 DNA reads TGTGCCTGGAGTGTTGTTGCAACTAATGAAAAACTGTTTTTT. Translated, it gives CAWSVVATNEKLFF. This chain connects TRBV30 to TRBJ1-4, with D unclear. Germline CDR1 GTSNPN, CDR2 SVGIG (reference sequence). The V and J ends lost 0 bases and 0 bases respectively, with 5 bases between them. CDR3 length: 14 amino acids.

J is TRBJ2-2 and V is TRBV4-1; the D gene could be TRBD1 or TRBD2 (5 bases each). Trimming took off 0 bases at V and 9 bases at J, with 17 bases between the two ends. This CDR3 contains 16 residues. Germline-derived CDR1 and CDR2 are MGHRA and YSYEKL. The CDR3 region is CASSQDSGPRARELFF. CDR3 sequence (DNA): TGCGCCAGCAGCCAAGATTCGGGACCTAGGGCCCGGGAGCTGTTTTTT.

The chain combines TRBV7-9 with TRBJ2-2; 7 bases are a match to TRBD2. V shed 0 bases and J 5 bases; nucleotides not matched to a gene: 6. Germline values: CDR1 SEHNR, CDR2 FQNEAQ (reference sequence). This CDR3 has 16 residues. The CDR3, as DNA: TGTGCCAGCAGCTTAGCGCCGGGACTAAAAACCGGGGAGCTGTTTTTT. Amino acids: CASSLAPGLKTGELFF.

The genes are TRBV15 and TRBJ2-7; D call uncertain. The V end lost 5 bases, the J end lost 5 bases, and 10 bases lay between the germline ends. Germline V lookup: CDR1 LNHNV, CDR2 YYDKDF (reference sequence). This CDR3 comprises 12 residues. The CDR3 is CATSRKMDEQYF. CDR3 DNA: TGTGCCACCAGCCGTAAGATGGACGAGCAGTACTTC.

V is TRBV10-3 and J is TRBJ2-7, with TRBD2 matching 12 bases. The CDR3 sequence is 17 residues long. Germline loops: CDR1 ENHRY, CDR2 SYGVKD. Unmatched junction bases numbered 6, after V lost 3 bases and J lost 0 bases. The CDR3 loop is CAISELLAGGLSYEQYF. The CDR3 DNA reads TGTGCCATCAGTGAATTACTAGCGGGAGGCCTCTCCTACGAGCAGTACTTC.